These T cell receptor beta chains were read from a single sample in a study of shared clonotypes between healthy human individuals. Sequencing was performed with immunoSEQ multiplex PCR; in TCRdb, only in-frame clones are kept and a portion is missing. The sample yields about 2 million clones, roughly 95% seen once. Input material: naive CD4+ T cells sorted from blood. These TCRs come from a man younger than 35 in good health. CDR3s include the opening cysteine and the closing phenylalanine or tryptophan. Each record gives: D gene, clone size, V gene, J gene, CDR3 protein, CDR3 DNA. A D gene is named only where the DNA matches it firmly. Clone size is stated in some rows and not others, as once, few, many or a class when expanded.

>.|.|TRBV6-1|TRBJ1-2
CASSEAGPDYGYTF
TGTGCCAGCAGTGAAGCTGGACCCGATTATGGCTACACCTTC
>TRBD2|few|TRBV5-1|TRBJ2-1
CASGGSGYNEQFF
TGCGCCTCGGGAGGTAGCGGTTACAATGAGCAGTTCTTC
>TRBD1|once|TRBV5-1|TRBJ1-6
CASSLLPGGFGSPLHF
TGCGCCAGCAGCTTGTTGCCAGGGGGTTTCGGGTCACCCCTCCACTTT
>TRBD2|.|TRBV6-5|TRBJ2-7
CASSRGLGGEQYF
TGTGCCAGCAGTAGGGGACTAGGCGGCGAGCAGTACTTC
>.|.|TRBV30|TRBJ1-1
CAWRLTSGAFF
TGTGCCTGGAGGTTGACATCTGGAGCTTTCTTT
>TRBD1|.|TRBV6-5|TRBJ2-7
CASTDRDKVQYF
TGTGCCAGCACGGACAGGGACAAGGTGCAGTACTTC
>.|.|TRBV1|TRBJ2-1
CTSSQARSSGGDYNEQFF
TGCACCAGCAGCCAAGCTAGAAGTAGCGGGGGAGATTACAATGAGCAGTTCTTC
>.|.|TRBV9|TRBJ2-4
CASSPSISKNIQYF
TGTGCCAGCAGCCCCTCGATCTCCAAAAACATTCAGTACTTC
>TRBD1|.|TRBV7-2|TRBJ2-7
CASSLAPGTGFNEQYF
TGTGCCAGCAGCTTAGCCCCCGGGACAGGGTTTAACGAGCAGTACTTC
>.|.|TRBV5-1|TRBJ1-1
CASSLAKGNTEAFF
TGCGCCAGCAGCTTGGCCAAGGGAAACACTGAAGCTTTCTTT
>.|.|TRBV7-3|TRBJ2-2
CASSSGAGNTGELFF
TGTGCCAGCAGCTCCGGGGCAGGGAACACCGGGGAGCTGTTTTTT
>TRBD2|.|TRBV10-2|TRBJ2-3
CASGETSGGAPDTQYF
TGCGCCAGCGGTGAGACTAGCGGGGGGGCCCCAGATACGCAGTATTTT
>.|.|TRBV4-1|TRBJ2-3
CASSQETGRNTDTQYF
TGCGCCAGCAGCCAAGAAACTGGGAGAAACACAGATACGCAGTATTTT
>.|.|TRBV2|TRBJ2-5
CASSEIRGETQYF
TGTGCCAGCAGTGAAATTAGGGGAGAGACCCAGTACTTC
>.|.|TRBV4-1|TRBJ2-6
CASSQEGNSGANVLTF
TGCGCCAGCAGCCAAGAGGGAAATTCTGGGGCCAACGTCCTGACTTTC
>.|.|TRBV7-2|TRBJ2-7
CASSLVGLLYEQYF
TGTGCCAGCAGCCTTGTGGGTCTACTTTACGAGCAGTACTTC
>.|once|TRBV25-1|TRBJ1-6
CASSDPSYPNSPLHF
TGTGCCAGCAGTGATCCGTCCTATCCAAATTCACCCCTCCACTTT
>TRBD2|.|TRBV10-2|TRBJ2-5
CASSESLGLVGTQYF
TGCGCCAGCAGTGAGTCGTTAGGACTAGTAGGGACCCAGTACTTC
>.|.|TRBV6-1|TRBJ2-2
CAIRLVGNTGELFF
TGTGCCATCCGCTTGGTAGGGAACACCGGGGAGCTGTTTTTT
>.|once|TRBV28|TRBJ2-2
CASSSGTRNTGELFF
TGTGCCAGCAGCTCCGGGACTCGGAACACCGGGGAGCTGTTTTTT
>TRBD1|.|TRBV6-1|TRBJ2-1
CASSEVRGQGSNEQFF
TGTGCCAGCAGTGAAGTCCGAGGACAGGGGTCGAATGAGCAGTTCTTC
>.|.|TRBV6-5|TRBJ1-1
CAIFGRTEAFF
TGTGCCATCTTCGGAAGGACTGAAGCTTTCTTT
>.|.|TRBV5-1|TRBJ2-1
CASSLRAGEYNEQFF
TGCGCCAGCAGCTTGAGGGCAGGGGAGTACAATGAGCAGTTCTTC
>.|.|TRBV6-5|TRBJ1-1
CASSYDDTGNTEAFF
TGTGCCAGCAGTTACGACGATACGGGGAACACTGAAGCTTTCTTT
>.|.|TRBV10-2|TRBJ2-3
CASRDLYTDTQYF
TGCGCCAGCAGGGATCTTTACACAGATACGCAGTATTTT
>.|.|TRBV10-3|TRBJ2-2
CAISEGNGPTGELFF
TGTGCCATCAGTGAAGGCAACGGGCCTACCGGGGAGCTGTTTTTT
>.|once|TRBV6-1|TRBJ2-5
CASREETQYF
TGTGCCAGCAGAGAGGAGACCCAGTACTTC
>.|.|TRBV18|TRBJ1-6
CASSQSGALGSSPLHF
TGTGCCAGCTCACAAAGCGGGGCACTGGGGAGTTCACCCCTCCACTTT
>.|.|TRBV7-9|TRBJ2-7
CASSSREGGTVVSYEQYF
TGTGCCAGCAGCTCCAGGGAGGGGGGGACTGTCGTATCCTACGAGCAGTACTTC
>TRBD2|.|TRBV6-6|TRBJ2-2
CASSYSFGGDTGELFF
TGTGCCAGCAGTTACTCGTTCGGGGGGGACACCGGGGAGCTGTTTTTT
>.|.|TRBV27|TRBJ2-7
CASSLSSATYEQYF
TGTGCCAGCAGTTTATCTAGCGCAACTTACGAGCAGTACTTC
>TRBD1|.|TRBV4-1|TRBJ1-2
CASSQGSGGGNYGYTF
TGCGCCAGCAGCCAAGGTTCAGGGGGGGGTAACTATGGCTACACCTTC
>.|.|TRBV5-1|TRBJ2-7
CASSLVAGTPSSYEQYF
TGCGCCAGCAGCTTAGTAGCCGGGACACCGAGCTCCTACGAGCAGTACTTC
>.|.|TRBV5-1|TRBJ2-5
CASSPRGTSETQYF
TGCGCCAGCAGCCCGCGGGGGACAAGCGAGACCCAGTACTTC
>TRBD1|.|TRBV5-3|TRBJ2-4
CARSLGGQGASAKNIQYF
TGTGCCAGAAGCTTGGGGGGACAGGGGGCGAGTGCCAAAAACATTCAGTACTTC
>TRBD1|.|TRBV19|TRBJ1-5
CASSSDRAIGNQPQHF
TGTGCCAGTTCGTCGGACAGGGCAATTGGCAATCAGCCCCAGCATTTT
>.|.|TRBV9|TRBJ2-7
CASSVDGGAPPVEQYF
TGTGCCAGCAGCGTAGACGGAGGGGCCCCCCCGGTCGAGCAGTACTTC
>TRBD1|once|TRBV10-1|TRBJ1-4
CASKSSRDRGRDEKLFF
TGCGCCAGCAAATCGTCCCGGGACAGGGGGCGTGATGAAAAACTGTTTTTT
>TRBD1|.|TRBV18|TRBJ2-7
CASSTKGTGAYSYEQYF
TGTGCCAGCTCCACCAAGGGGACAGGGGCCTACTCCTACGAGCAGTACTTC
>.|.|TRBV2|TRBJ1-1
CATTPGYTEAFF
TGTGCCACCACTCCAGGATACACTGAAGCTTTCTTT
>TRBD2|.|TRBV7-7|TRBJ2-1
CASSLPPPGLVDLNEQFF
TGTGCTAGCAGCTTGCCGCCACCGGGACTAGTGGATCTCAATGAGCAGTTCTTC
>.|.|TRBV5-4|TRBJ1-1
CASSLGQFMNTEAFF
TGTGCCAGCAGCTTGGGACAGTTCATGAACACTGAAGCTTTCTTT
>.|.|TRBV10-3|TRBJ2-2
CAISDRQGRGTGELFF
TGTGCCATCAGTGACCGACAGGGGAGGGGCACCGGGGAGCTGTTTTTT
>.|.|TRBV4-2|TRBJ2-5
CASSQEGNVGETQYF
TGTGCCAGCAGCCAAGAGGGTAACGTGGGGGAGACCCAGTACTTC
>TRBD1|.|TRBV5-1|TRBJ2-7
CASSLTRTGGDRALSYEQYF
TGCGCCAGCAGCTTAACGAGGACAGGGGGCGACCGGGCTCTCTCCTACGAGCAGTACTTC
>.|once|TRBV18|TRBJ1-4
CASFAGVDEKLFF
TGTGCCAGCTTTGCGGGGGTCGATGAAAAACTGTTTTTT
>.|.|TRBV30|TRBJ1-4
CAWRPNNEKLFF
TGTGCCTGGAGGCCTAATAACGAAAAACTGTTTTTT
>TRBD1|once|TRBV28|TRBJ2-7
CASSFGGQGVHEQYF
TGTGCCAGCAGTTTTGGGGGACAGGGGGTCCACGAGCAGTACTTC
>.|.|TRBV7-2|TRBJ2-5
CASSLVALADQETQYF
TGTGCCAGCAGCTTAGTGGCTCTAGCAGACCAAGAGACCCAGTACTTC
>TRBD1|.|TRBV29-1|TRBJ2-7
CSAGGTGGWGEQYF
TGCAGCGCTGGCGGGACAGGGGGTTGGGGAGAGCAGTACTTC
>.|.|TRBV30|TRBJ1-6
CAWRGPGTNSPLHF
TGTGCCTGGAGGGGGCCCGGGACTAATTCACCCCTCCACTTT